These T cell receptor beta chains were read from a single sample in a study of T cells in Graves' hyperthyroidism and ophthalmopathy. TCRdb recomputed calls from the multiplex PCR reads with MiXCR, one row per CDR3 protein. The sample lists 300,000 or so distinct CDR3 sequences, around 20% occurring once. The sequencing input was blood. The receptors shown here come from a woman between 45 and 65 years old with Graves' hyperthyroidism. CDR3s include the opening cysteine and the closing phenylalanine or tryptophan. Fields, in order: CDR3 protein, V gene, clone size, J gene. Clone size is stated in some rows and not others, as once, few, many or a class when expanded.

CASSPLRGLENEQFF | TRBV28 | many | TRBJ2-1
CSAQDRGRGTGELFF | TRBV20-1 | many | TRBJ2-2
CASSPSVSSYNEQFF | TRBV7-3 | few | TRBJ2-1
CASSHPGLAGRTRSYEQYF | TRBV4-1 | NA | TRBJ2-7
CASSPRAGASTDTQYF | TRBV11-1 | many | TRBJ2-3
CASSPSRASYEQYF | TRBV13 | many | TRBJ2-7
CASSRTRYDEQYF | TRBV18 | NA | TRBJ2-7
CASSYGHQGPSYGYTF | TRBV6-5 | few | TRBJ1-2
CASSADSIYGYTF | TRBV5-1 | many | TRBJ1-2
CASSPQDSMRGYTF | TRBV18 | many | TRBJ1-2
CASSLGLGQETQYF | TRBV2 | NA | TRBJ2-5
CASRAGLGSYNSPLHF | TRBV2 | many | TRBJ1-6
CASSPLAGAGGTDTQYF | TRBV12-3/TRBV12-4 | NA | TRBJ2-3
CASSVATSGSHEQFF | TRBV9 | few | TRBJ2-1
CSVEGSRDSSLSYNEQFF | TRBV29-1 | many | TRBJ2-1
CPACSRTGLQETQYF | TRBV5-1 | few | TRBJ2-5
CAWSVNSGGSEQYF | TRBV30 | many | TRBJ2-7
CASTLHQTSGSINEQFF | TRBV2 | NA | TRBJ2-1
CASSGTAVVYEQYF | TRBV2 | many | TRBJ2-7
CASSLGKVTWGTEAFF | TRBV5-8 | few | TRBJ1-1
CASSSLRLAGEEFF | TRBV5-5 | many | TRBJ2-1
CASSSTGAISETQYF | TRBV28 | many | TRBJ2-5
CASRLNTNTGELFF | TRBV7-8 | many | TRBJ2-2
CAVSPGQGNEQYF | TRBV10-3 | few | TRBJ2-7
CASSLELAGVNEQFF | TRBV5-1 | many | TRBJ2-1
CSVEIGYGYTF | TRBV29-1 | many | TRBJ1-2
CASSLREYGYTF | TRBV18 | NA | TRBJ1-2
CASSQEGGGTVLMGYGYTF | TRBV4-2 | few | TRBJ1-2
CASSNRDRGEKLFF | TRBV7-9 | many | TRBJ1-4
CASSLRGAPQHF | TRBV28 | many | TRBJ1-5
CASRLRGDRGGSYNEQFF | TRBV6-1 | many | TRBJ2-1
CASSVYDRPNEKLFF | TRBV9 | few | TRBJ1-4
CASSPWDGNTEAFF | TRBV18 | NA | TRBJ1-1
CASRRGTGANVLTF | TRBV12-3/TRBV12-4 | many | TRBJ2-6
CASSPTTSGVNEQFF | TRBV11-2 | many | TRBJ2-1
CASRKGWQGEPQHF | TRBV2 | many | TRBJ1-5
CASSLTALNTEAFF | TRBV7-2 | many | TRBJ1-1
CAWSVRVGDTQYF | TRBV30 | many | TRBJ2-3
CSASNQGPYEQYF | TRBV20-1 | NA | TRBJ2-7
CASSIRGWAQFF | TRBV13 | NA | TRBJ2-1
CSVRAGPSGNTIYF | TRBV29-1 | NA | TRBJ1-3
CATSRADRGRNEKLFF | TRBV15 | many | TRBJ1-4
CASSPRRPGQGFYGYTF | TRBV7-8 | many | TRBJ1-2
CSARGTSGYEQYF | TRBV20-1 | many | TRBJ2-7
CASRVGGGLRDEQFF | TRBV6-1 | many | TRBJ2-1
CASSAGPSYNEQFF | TRBV9 | few | TRBJ2-1
CASSFNQGYYGYTF | TRBV12-3/TRBV12-4 | few | TRBJ1-2
CSARLAGGRDKETQYF | TRBV20-1 | many | TRBJ2-5
CASSQDHSGSGPQHF | TRBV3-1 | NA | TRBJ1-5
CASSRSGGAIEQYF | TRBV3-1 | few | TRBJ2-7
CASSSAGTGQRETREQYF | TRBV7-3 | many | TRBJ2-7